The T cell receptor (beta chain) under discussion was sequenced for a study of blood T cell repertoires in COVID-19. Study-wide context: The United States, Italy and Spain provided the acute and convalescent COVID-19 samples.

Participants spanned ages roughly 18 to 90 years and resided in over 20 US areas. Researchers sorted participants into cohorts using their self-reported clinical history. The CDR3 is 13 amino acids. V shed 6 bases, J shed 11 bases, and the junction held 8 bases outside the gene matches. CDR1 and CDR2 (germline): SGHTA, FQGNSA. In the source study's methods: Amplification with reference gene primers provided the estimates of nucleated cell counts. Sequencing used immunoSEQ multiplex PCR; TCRdb keeps in-frame clones, though not all of them. V and J calls and clone size follow that table, whereas D and trimming were derived from the DNA. The sample includes about 210,000 clones, around 86% of them seen just once.

The sample comprised PBMCs or T cells enriched from blood (not recorded which). The chain links TRBV7-2 to TRBJ1-1, with 11 bases fitting TRBD1. This TCR came from a woman between 50 and 59 years old with acute COVID-19. The CDR3 nucleotides read TGTGCCAGCAGTGCCGGACAGGGGGCGGGCGCTTTCTTT. Translating gives CASSAGQGAGAFF.